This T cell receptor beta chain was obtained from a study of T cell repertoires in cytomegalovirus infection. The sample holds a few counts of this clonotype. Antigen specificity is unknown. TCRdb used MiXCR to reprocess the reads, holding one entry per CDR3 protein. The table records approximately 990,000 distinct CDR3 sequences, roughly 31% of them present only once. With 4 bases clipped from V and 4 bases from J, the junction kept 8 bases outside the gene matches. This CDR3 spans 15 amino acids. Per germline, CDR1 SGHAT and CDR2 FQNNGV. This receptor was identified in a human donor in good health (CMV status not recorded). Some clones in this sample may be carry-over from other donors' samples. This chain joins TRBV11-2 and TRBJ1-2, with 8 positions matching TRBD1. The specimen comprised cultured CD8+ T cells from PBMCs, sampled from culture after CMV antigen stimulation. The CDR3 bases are TGTGCCAGCAGCTCCTGGGACAGGAAGGTCTATGGCTACACCTTC. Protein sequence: CASSSWDRKVYGYTF.